This T cell receptor (gamma chain) was recorded in a study of intestinal T cells in coeliac disease (dated by TCRdb to 2020 to 2021). Study-wide context: In the TRG cohort, the mean age of coeliac patients was 15 to 16 years compared with approximately 58 years for controls, so the coeliac patients were much younger than the controls. In the TCR-delta (TRD) cohort, there were duodenal biopsies from about ten coeliac disease patients and about ten non-coeliac controls. A second, larger TCR-gamma (TRG) cohort comprised duodenal biopsies from more than 30 coeliac disease patients and 20 to 25 non-coeliac controls.

Genomic DNA was extracted with the QIAamp DNA FFPE tissue kit from ten 5-um FFPE scrolls per case. To test whether coeliac disease could be classified from the TCR repertoire, the study used duodenal biopsies that were formalin-fixed paraffin-embedded, fully anonymised, and surplus to diagnostic needs. General findings and caveats noted by the study authors: In training, clustering based on TRD kmers put every one of the 22 biopsies in the right class, and the leave-one-out accuracy was reported as 91%. Of 54 biopsies, around 50 (approximately 94%) were correctly classified by TRG clustering, which had a reported leave-one-out accuracy of approximately 87%. FFPE-derived DNA was found to be relatively degraded, and loss of a proportion of TCR sequences in each sample was likely caused by this degradation. There was no way to tell repeated CDR3 amino acid sequences apart from PCR duplicates. A significant age difference was observed between coeliac and control groups, although significant classification was not yielded by an age-split analysis.

The method behind the library was multiplex PCR. This sample was sequenced with an Ion Torrent PGM. TRG repertoires were amplified from about 200 ng of biopsy DNA with the LymphoTrack kit, in which Illumina adapters are carried by the primers. After purification with AMPure XP beads and quantification on a 2100 Bioanalyzer, the TRG amplicons were pooled in equimolar amounts. TRG libraries were sequenced on an Ion PGM instrument. The study's own analysis went as follows. Using FastX, any read was removed if more than 10% of its nucleotides had quality scores below the third quartile calculated per patient. Alignment of reads was performed with IMGT/HighV-QUEST so that V, D and J genes were assigned, CDR3 regions were identified and functionality was assessed. After the sequences were translated into amino acids, every sequence predicted to be non-functional was thrown out. CDR3s were split into kmers with and without positional annotation, PCA was performed on kmer frequencies, and samples were clustered using all 1023 combinations of PCs 1-10. Classification was validated by leave-one-out cross-validation, re-optimising parameters on the remaining samples each time. Shannon diversity was computed with the vegan R package from repeated random subsamples equal to the lowest read count. TCRdb called clones anew from the public reads via CATT; matching DNA rows were later pooled. The V and J calls reflect TCRdb's pipeline rather than the authors' work. Recorded for this sample are about 800 gamma-chain clones; around two fifths of them occurred a single time. Of the sample, 21% is held by the ten largest clones.

The CDR3 goes from the cysteine to the phenylalanine over 15 residues. Of the read, only the CDR3 DNA is kept; its 45 bases are in frame from base 1. CDR1 and CDR2, per the germline V gene, are VINAFY and YDVSNSKD. The germline V end is reduced by 11 bases and the J end by 5 bases; junction bases left unmatched: 21. Comment on this clone: What this receptor recognizes is not known. Base qualities were left out, and no much larger clone turns up one base away.

The V gene is TRGV5 and the J gene is TRGJ1 or TRGJ2. Sequences were obtained from a duodenal biopsy. This TCR was recovered from a human donor with celiac disease. The CDR3 loop reads CANLGKNTDHYKKLF. The nucleotide sequence is given as TGTGCCAACCTGGGAAAAAACACGGATCATTATAAGAAACTCTTT.